Following are 21 T cell receptor beta chains from one sample sequenced in a study of blood T cells in healthy people across ages. A J-beta primer mix and a sample-barcoded 5' primer were used in a second PCR of about 7 to 12 cycles. TCRdb re-analysed the 5' RACE reads in MiXCR, keeping a single row per CDR3 protein. The table has roughly 1,500,000 distinct CDR3 sequences, about 35% seen once. Input material: blood. The receptors originated from a woman in her thirties in good health.

The sample holds many counts of this clonotype. V is TRBV7-2 and J is TRBJ2-3; TRBD1 matches 9 bases. The germline V gene encodes CDR1 SGHTA and CDR2 FQGNSA. The CDR3 runs 16 residues. Trimming removed 4 bases from V and 3 bases from J; junction bases left unmatched: 8. CDR3 amino acids: CASSYRQGDWTDTQYF. The CDR3 region has the DNA TGTGCCAGCAGCTACCGACAGGGGGATTGGACAGATACGCAGTATTTT.

This clonotype was seen a handful of times. The J gene is TRBJ2-3, the V gene TRBV10-3; D gene ambiguous. The V gene's germline CDR1 is ENHRY and CDR2 SYGVKD. The ends were cut back, 3 bases at V and 4 bases at J, with 32 bases in the middle. This CDR3 has 21 residues. CDR3 sequence reads: CAISDGHSWQAHFHGADTQYF. DNA for the CDR3: TGTGCCATCAGTGACGGGCACAGTTGGCAGGCACACTTTCATGGGGCAGATACGCAGTATTTT.

V and J are TRBV15 and TRBJ2-6; the D is unclear. This CDR3 has 15 residues. Trimming removed 0 bases from V and 2 bases from J, with 5 bases in between. Germline V gives CDR1 LNHNV, CDR2 YYDKDF (reference sequence). CDR3: CATSRDQPGANVLTF. CDR3 DNA: TGTGCCACCAGCAGAGATCAGCCTGGGGCCAACGTCCTGACTTTC.

The chain joins TRBV29-1 to TRBJ1-1; D uncertain. V dropped 4 bases and J dropped 0 bases, with 15 bases sitting between them. The CDR3 runs to 15 residues. CDR1 is SQVTM, CDR2 ANQGSEA, per germline. This CDR3 is CSVGPIQTLNTEAFF. The CDR3 DNA sequence: TGCAGCGTTGGACCAATACAGACCTTGAACACTGAAGCTTTCTTT.

This chain links TRBV4-2 with TRBJ2-4, with 9 positions matching TRBD1. The J call is uncertain, as TRBJ2-7 better fits the DNA end. This CDR3 contains 15 residues. Germline V lookup: CDR1 LGHNA, CDR2 YNFKEQ. As DNA, the CDR3 is TGTGCCAGCAGCCAGGGGGGACAGGGACCCTACGAGCAGTACTTC. The encoded protein is CASSQGGQGPYEQYF.

The CDR3 region is CASTRVPANTQYF. CDR3 nucleotide sequence: TGTGCCAGCACGAGAGTGCCCGCAAATACGCAGTATTTT. This chain links TRBV25-1 with TRBJ2-3, with no clear D. The CDR3 extends over 13 amino acids. V shed 7 bases and J shed 7 bases, with 15 bases lying between them. CDR1 and CDR2 (germline): MGHDK, SYGVNS.

This clonotype has only a few counts. This sequence joins TRBV3-1 and TRBJ2-1, with 11 bases matching TRBD2. The germline CDR1 and CDR2 sequences are LGHDT and YNNKEL (reference sequence). CDR3 length equals 17 residues. V lost 1 base and J lost 3; bases outside the gene matches: 5. The CDR3 spells CASSQAGTSGNYNEQFF. The CDR3 DNA reads as TGTGCCAGCAGCCAAGCTGGGACTAGCGGAAACTACAATGAGCAGTTCTTC.

For this clonotype: With a much larger clone just one base away, this may be a read error. The chain links TRBV4-1 to TRBJ2-7, with D tentatively TRBD2 (5 bases). This CDR3 has 14 residues. CDR1 MGHRA and CDR2 YSYEKL come from the germline V gene. CDR3 sequence: CASSQEEGSYGQYF. The CDR3 nucleotides read TGCGCCAGCAGCCAAGAAGAGGGTAGCTACGGGCAGTACTTC.

This clonotype was detected only a few times. DNA of the CDR3: TGTGCCAGCAGCACGACTAGCGGGAGGGAGGGCGATACGCAGTATTTT. Translated: CASSTTSGREGDTQYF. This sequence joins TRBV7-3 and TRBJ2-3; 14 nucleotides line up with TRBD2. CDR1 is SGHTA and CDR2 is FQGTGA in the germline V gene. J was trimmed by 6 bases and V by 5 bases; bases with no gene match: 7. The CDR3 totals 16 residues.

This clonotype was detected only a few times. The CDR3 region is CSASAGGSNQPQHF. The DNA of the CDR3 is TGCAGTGCTAGCGCCGGGGGCAGCAATCAGCCCCAGCATTTT. The chain is built from TRBV20-1 and TRBJ1-5, with D perhaps TRBD1 (6 bases). The CDR3 consists of 14 residues. Germline V gene data show CDR1 as DFQATT and CDR2 as SNEGSKA (reference sequence). Trimming took 3 bases from V and 1 from J, leaving 10 bases between them.

V is TRBV28 and J is TRBJ2-7, with 7 bases fitting TRBD2. There are 16 residues in the CDR3. Germline V gives CDR1 MDHEN, CDR2 SYDVKM. V dropped 5 bases and J dropped 2; count of bases not matched to a gene: 12. CDR3 DNA sequence: TGTGCCAGCAGTATGTTCGTCGCGGGAGATGCCTACGAGCAGTACTTC. This encodes CASSMFVAGDAYEQYF.

The chain is built from TRBV6-1 and TRBJ1-2, with no clear D. The CDR3 is 17 residues long. Trimming cost V 7 bases and J 0 bases, with 21 bases left between them. Germline V lookup: CDR1 MNHNS, CDR2 SASEGT. The CDR3 loop reads CASTNSRSGYANYGYTF. The CDR3 DNA sequence: TGTGCCAGCACAAACTCCCGCAGCGGTTACGCTAACTATGGCTACACCTTC.

The gene calls are TRBV10-1 and TRBJ1-5, with D uncertain. Germline CDR1 WNHNN, CDR2 SYGVQD (reference sequence). V was clipped by 6 bases and J by 8 bases, with 8 bases between them. This CDR3 spans 11 amino acids. DNA for the CDR3: TGCGCCAGCAGGTGTGAAAAGCCCCAGCATTTT. Protein product: CASRCEKPQHF.

J is TRBJ2-5 and V is TRBV11-2; 10 positions agree with TRBD2. This CDR3 is built from 16 residues. Germline V gene sequence: CDR1 SGHAT, CDR2 FQNNGV. J gave up 5 bases and V 1 base, and 7 bases lay outside the gene matches. The CDR3 bases are TGTGCCAGCAGCTTAGGAGCGGGGGGGCCACTCGAGACCCAGTACTTC. It codes for CASSLGAGGPLETQYF.

This clonotype has only a few counts. The V gene is TRBV28, the J gene TRBJ2-5; D may match TRBD1 or TRBD2 (5 bases each). V was clipped by 10 bases and J by 11 bases, with 20 bases between them. The length of the CDR3 is 12 residues. CDR1 is MDHEN, CDR2 SYDVKM, per germline. CDR3 amino acids: CAISGFMGEQYF. In nucleotides, the CDR3 is TGTGCCATCTCGGGGTTCATGGGGGAGCAGTACTTC.

This clonotype turned up a few times. The genes are TRBV20-1 and TRBJ2-5; 7 bases align to TRBD2. The CDR3 loop spans 17 amino acids. V lost 3 bases, J lost 5 bases, and 18 bases stayed unmatched. The germline V gene has CDR1 DFQATT and CDR2 SNEGSKA (reference sequence). CDR3 DNA sequence: TGCAGTGCTAGGCCCCTCATACTGACTAGCATCTGGGAGACCCAGTACTTC. The encoded protein is CSARPLILTSIWETQYF.

V usage is TRBV6-5 and J usage is TRBJ2-7; tentative D call: TRBD1 (5 bases). Looked up from germline, CDR1 is MNHEY and CDR2 is SVGAGI. Trimming removed 8 bases from V and 7 bases from J, with 15 bases in between. This CDR3 has 12 amino acids. CDR3 in amino acids: CASRKGMLEQYF. The DNA of the CDR3 is TGTGCCAGCCGGAAGGGGATGTTGGAGCAGTACTTC.

There are a few counts of this clonotype. The chain's CDR3 is CASSPRGGQEDTQYF. Written as DNA, the CDR3 is TGTGCCAGCAGCCCACGGGGGGGCCAGGAAGATACGCAGTATTTT. The V call is TRBV11-2, the J call TRBJ2-3, with 8 bases fitting TRBD2. The CDR3 is 15 residues long. Germline V CDR1 and CDR2: SGHAT, FQNNGV. V dropped 5 bases and J dropped 5; count of bases not matched to a gene: 9. The entire variable domain, with the rest obtained from reference TRBV11-2 and TRBJ2-3, is as follows: EAGVAQSPRYKIIEKRQSVAFWCNPISGHATLYWYQQILGQGPKLLIQFQNNGVVDDSQLPKDRFSAERLKGVDSTLKIQPAKLEDSAVYLCASSPRGGQEDTQYFGPGTRLTVL.

This chain uses TRBV10-3 with TRBJ2-7; 10 bases are shared with TRBD1. The CDR3 length is 15 residues. CDR1 is ENHRY and CDR2 is SYGVKD in the germline V gene. With V trimmed by 6 bases and J by 1 base, 6 bases remained unmatched. The CDR3 bases are TGTGCCATCAGGAGACAGGGGGCCAAGTCCTACGAGCAGTACTTC. It encodes CAIRRQGAKSYEQYF.

This clonotype was recorded a few times. The rearrangement links TRBV27 to TRBJ2-3; D remains unclear. CDR1 MNHEY and CDR2 SMNVEV come from the germline V gene (reference sequence). V was pared by 5 bases and J by 4 bases, with 19 bases between. The length of the CDR3 is 16 residues. The DNA of the CDR3 is TGTGCCAGCAGTCGCCAGCCTCCACCTCCACCAGATACGCAGTATTTT. It specifies CASSRQPPPPPDTQYF.

The chain joins TRBV5-5 to TRBJ2-6; weak D call: TRBD2 (5 bases). CDR3 length: 17 residues. The V gene lost 5 bases and the J gene lost 0 bases, with 15 bases spanning the gap. Germline values: CDR1 SGHKS, CDR2 YYEKEE (reference sequence). CDR3 amino acids: CASRYDSRGSGANVLTF. As DNA, the CDR3 is TGTGCCAGCAGATACGACTCCCGGGGCTCTGGGGCCAACGTCCTGACTTTC.